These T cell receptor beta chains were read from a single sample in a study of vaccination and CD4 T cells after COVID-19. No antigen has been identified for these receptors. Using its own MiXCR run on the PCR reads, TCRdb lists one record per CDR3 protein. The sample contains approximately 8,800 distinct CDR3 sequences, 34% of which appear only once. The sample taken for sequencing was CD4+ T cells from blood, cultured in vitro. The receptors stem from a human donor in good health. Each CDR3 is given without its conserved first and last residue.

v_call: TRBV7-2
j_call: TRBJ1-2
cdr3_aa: ASSLAWGRAYGYT

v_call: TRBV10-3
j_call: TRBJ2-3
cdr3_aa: AISNGKDTQY

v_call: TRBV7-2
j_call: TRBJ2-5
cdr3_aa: ASSLGGGRAWETQY

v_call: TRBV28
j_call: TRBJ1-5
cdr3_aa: ASSPRQGDQPQH

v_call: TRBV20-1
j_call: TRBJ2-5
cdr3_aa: SAGGHSQETQY

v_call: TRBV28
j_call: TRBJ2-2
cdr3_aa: ASTPGGRETGELF

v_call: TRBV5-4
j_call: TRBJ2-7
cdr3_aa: ASSLASGLDYEQY

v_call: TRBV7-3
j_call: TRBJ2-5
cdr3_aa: ASSSTPQETQY

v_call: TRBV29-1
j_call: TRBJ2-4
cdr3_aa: SVHGDIQY

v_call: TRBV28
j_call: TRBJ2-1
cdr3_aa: ASRPQGGGSYNEQF

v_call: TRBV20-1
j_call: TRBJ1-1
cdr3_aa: SARRGFETEAF

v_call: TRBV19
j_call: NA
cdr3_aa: ASSIGGVNKQY

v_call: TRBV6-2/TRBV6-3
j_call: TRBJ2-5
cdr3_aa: ASRRTSGSPETQY

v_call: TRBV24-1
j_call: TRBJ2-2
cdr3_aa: ATSSGGTGELF

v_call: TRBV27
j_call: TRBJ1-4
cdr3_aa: ASSRIGTGDEKLF

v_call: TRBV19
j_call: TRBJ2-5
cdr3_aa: ASSIGWQETQY

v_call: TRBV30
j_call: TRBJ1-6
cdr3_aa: ALTGMGQYNSPLH

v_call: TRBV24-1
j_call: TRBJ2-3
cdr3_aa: ATSDPGSSGTDTQY

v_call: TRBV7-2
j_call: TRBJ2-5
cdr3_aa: ASSLNRREGGETQY

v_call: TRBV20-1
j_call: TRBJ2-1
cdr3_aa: SAIDTGGSYNEQF

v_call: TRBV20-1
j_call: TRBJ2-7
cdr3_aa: SAMDRNSYEQY

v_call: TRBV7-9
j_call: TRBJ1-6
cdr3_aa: ASSFTSSSYNSPLH

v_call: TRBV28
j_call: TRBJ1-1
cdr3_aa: ASSPLGTGSEAF

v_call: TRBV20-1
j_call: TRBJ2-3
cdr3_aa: SARERVTDTQY

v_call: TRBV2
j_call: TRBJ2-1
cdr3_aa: ASRGLAGEGAYNEQF

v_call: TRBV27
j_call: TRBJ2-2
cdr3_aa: ASSLQLAGGGFGELF

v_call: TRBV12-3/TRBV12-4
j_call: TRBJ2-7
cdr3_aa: ASSPVAGGLGEQY

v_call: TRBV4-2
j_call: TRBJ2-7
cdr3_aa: ASSTSGGYEQY

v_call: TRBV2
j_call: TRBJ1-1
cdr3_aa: ASSLRVAEAF

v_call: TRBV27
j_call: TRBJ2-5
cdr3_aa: ASSLMWPEETQY

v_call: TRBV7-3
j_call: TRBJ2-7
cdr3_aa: ASREDRGYEQY

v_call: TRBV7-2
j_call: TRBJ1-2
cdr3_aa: ASSLDGTGINYGYT

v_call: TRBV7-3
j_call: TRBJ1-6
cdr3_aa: ASSLASAYNSPLH

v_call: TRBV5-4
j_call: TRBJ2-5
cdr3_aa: ASSLGQGRETQY

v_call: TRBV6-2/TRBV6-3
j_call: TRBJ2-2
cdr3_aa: ASHTPVTTGELF

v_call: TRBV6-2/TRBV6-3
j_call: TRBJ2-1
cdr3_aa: ATSNRDALNEQF

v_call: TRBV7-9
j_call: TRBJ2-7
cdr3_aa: ASNPGGYEQY

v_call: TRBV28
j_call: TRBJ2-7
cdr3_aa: ISSRDLNYEQY

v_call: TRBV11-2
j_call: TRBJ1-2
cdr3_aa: ASSLDPSRGYT

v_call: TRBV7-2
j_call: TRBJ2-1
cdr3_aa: ASSSPGLAVTNEQF

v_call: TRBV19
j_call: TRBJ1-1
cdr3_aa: ASSMGQGNTEAF

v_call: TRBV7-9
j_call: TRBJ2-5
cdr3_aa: ASLKTGSQETQY

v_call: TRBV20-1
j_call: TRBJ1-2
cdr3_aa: SASAGTIYGYT

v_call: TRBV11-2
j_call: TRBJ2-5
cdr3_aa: ASGLAGNVETQY

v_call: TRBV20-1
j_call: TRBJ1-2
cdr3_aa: SAHLGADRGYEGYT

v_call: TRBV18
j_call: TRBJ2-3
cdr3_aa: ASSPVQGADTQY

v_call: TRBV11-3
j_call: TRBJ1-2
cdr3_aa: ASSLVRVL

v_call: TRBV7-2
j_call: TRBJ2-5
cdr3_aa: ASSFRQGEETQY

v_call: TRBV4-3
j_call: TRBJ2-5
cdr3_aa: ASSQDPSGGQETQY

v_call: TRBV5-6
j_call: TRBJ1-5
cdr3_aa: ASSLAQNNQPQH

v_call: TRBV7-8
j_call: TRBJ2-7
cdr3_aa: ASSPGAGRAYEQY

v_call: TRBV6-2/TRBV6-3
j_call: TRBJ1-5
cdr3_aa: ALGKGQNQPQH

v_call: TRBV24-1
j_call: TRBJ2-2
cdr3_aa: ATREARGITGELF

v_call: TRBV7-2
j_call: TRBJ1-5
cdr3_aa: ASSLVGPQPQH

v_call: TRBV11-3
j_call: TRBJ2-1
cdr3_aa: ASLQGAGPPNEQF